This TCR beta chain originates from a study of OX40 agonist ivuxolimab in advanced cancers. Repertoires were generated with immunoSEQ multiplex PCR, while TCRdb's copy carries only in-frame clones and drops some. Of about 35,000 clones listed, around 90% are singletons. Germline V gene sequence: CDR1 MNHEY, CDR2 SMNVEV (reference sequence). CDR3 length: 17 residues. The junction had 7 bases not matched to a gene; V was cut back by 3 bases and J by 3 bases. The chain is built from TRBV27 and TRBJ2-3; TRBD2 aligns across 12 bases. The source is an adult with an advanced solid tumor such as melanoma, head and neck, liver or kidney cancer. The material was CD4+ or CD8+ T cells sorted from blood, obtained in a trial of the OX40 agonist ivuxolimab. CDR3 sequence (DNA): TGTGCCAGCAGTTTGAGGACTAGCGGGATTTTAACAGATACGCAGTATTTT. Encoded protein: CASSLRTSGILTDTQYF.